The T cell receptor (beta chain) described here comes from a study of cytomegalovirus exposure and HLA in healthy donors. This clone was detected once. The donors were members of the approximately 130-subject validation cohort (separate from the roughly 670-subject first cohort). Measured with immunoSEQ multiplex PCR; TCRdb has only the in-frame clones, and not every one. Here the sample spans hundreds of thousands of clones, about nine tenths being singletons. From germline, CDR1 is KGHSY and CDR2 FQNENV. V lost 1 base and J 5 bases, leaving 12 bases between the germline ends. The CDR3 contains 15 residues.

V and J are TRBV16 and TRBJ1-3, with D unresolved. The sample consisted of PBMCs. The sequence came from a woman between 18 and 29 years old in good health and CMV-seronegative. The CDR3 loop reads CASSQWLPPRNTIYF. The CDR3 bases are TGTGCCAGCAGCCAATGGCTCCCCCCCCGAAACACCATATATTTT.